This entry features one TCR beta chain sequence. This sample stems from a study of identical twins. J gave up 7 bases and V 3 bases, and 6 bases lay outside the gene matches. Germline V CDR1 and CDR2: KGHSH, LQKENI. CDR3 length: 13 residues. Each CDR3 protein is one row after TCRdb ran MiXCR on the 5' RACE reads. The sample records 310,000 or so distinct CDR3 sequences, roughly 9% being singletons. Among all donors, each was a healthy Caucasian. This same sample was also part of a study on yellow fever vaccine responses in identical twins.

Sample: CD8+ T cells sorted from blood. This sequence was found in a woman aged 18-29 years in good health. The chain combines TRBV18 with TRBJ2-7; the match to TRBD1 covers 7 bases. The CDR3: CASSPPRGREQYF. The CDR3, as DNA: TGTGCCAGCTCACCTCCCAGGGGGAGAGAGCAGTACTTC.